Included here is one T cell receptor (beta chain) sequence, with context. Germline V gene data show CDR1 as SGHRS and CDR2 as YFSETQ. V lost 0 bases and J lost 6, with 12 bases in between. The CDR3 loop spans 14 amino acids. The sample originates from a study of patients and donors after allogeneic stem cell transplantation. Each CDR3 protein is one row after TCRdb ran MiXCR on the RT-PCR reads. This table holds fewer than 500,000 distinct CDR3 sequences, more than 15% found once. This clonotype was obtained from a human donor who was either an allogeneic HSCT recipient or a stem cell or donor lymphocyte infusion donor (not recorded which). It is not recorded whose cells these are; they may come from a transplant donor. The V and J genes are TRBV5-1 and TRBJ1-2; the D gene is possibly TRBD1 (5 bases). The sample taken for sequencing was blood, either unsorted or a sorted T cell fraction (not recorded which). The CDR3 protein is CASSLGRPRDGYTF. For the CDR3, the DNA is TGCGCCAGCAGCTTGGGACGGCCCAGGGATGGCTACACCTTC.